These T cell receptor beta chains were read from a single sample in a study of Ad26.COV2.S vaccination and SARS-CoV-2 variants. TCRdb keeps only in-frame clones here, not all; method: immunoSEQ multiplex PCR. There are approximately 480,000 clones in the sample; around 90% occur only once, and around 13% lies in the top ten. Sequences were derived from peripheral blood, sampled in a trial of Ad26.COV2.S vaccine versus placebo. These receptors originate from a person between 18 and 59 years old who received the Ad26.COV2.S COVID-19 vaccine or a placebo. CDR3s include the opening cysteine and the closing phenylalanine or tryptophan. The order of the fields is V gene, D gene, CDR3 protein. The D gene is left open where the match is weak.

v_call: TRBV2; d_call: TRBD1; cdr3_aa: CASSETTRDRYNEQFF
v_call: TRBV12-3/TRBV12-4; d_call: -; cdr3_aa: CASSSDRIYGYTF
v_call: TRBV2; d_call: TRBD1; cdr3_aa: CASSQDRGRSPLHF
v_call: TRBV28; d_call: -; cdr3_aa: CASRETAYNEQFF
v_call: TRBV24-1; d_call: TRBD2; cdr3_aa: CATSDVKSGSSYNEQFF
v_call: TRBV29-1; d_call: -; cdr3_aa: CSVDPGGETQYF
v_call: TRBV6-5; d_call: -; cdr3_aa: CASRVLSTSGEQYF
v_call: TRBV19; d_call: -; cdr3_aa: CASSIWGQETQYF
v_call: TRBV5-1; d_call: TRBD2; cdr3_aa: CASTYGGSSTDTQYF
v_call: TRBV30; d_call: TRBD1; cdr3_aa: CAWKPAGQNYGYTF
v_call: TRBV2; d_call: TRBD1; cdr3_aa: CASSEGRGRGTDTQYF
v_call: TRBV5-1; d_call: -; cdr3_aa: CASSLDSYSNQPQHF
v_call: TRBV9; d_call: TRBD2; cdr3_aa: CASSVSPGVAGDRDTQYF
v_call: TRBV29-1; d_call: TRBD1; cdr3_aa: CSVGGQGVSYGYTF
v_call: TRBV5-1; d_call: TRBD2; cdr3_aa: CASSLWAGAGRDYEQYF
v_call: TRBV5-4; d_call: -; cdr3_aa: CASGTNTEAFF
v_call: TRBV7-8; d_call: TRBD1; cdr3_aa: CASSQGTGVWTEAFF
v_call: TRBV5-1; d_call: -; cdr3_aa: CASSLVRGNTEAFF
v_call: TRBV6-6; d_call: -; cdr3_aa: CASSYPGGRGYTF
v_call: TRBV4-1; d_call: -; cdr3_aa: CASSPATGWNTGELFF
v_call: TRBV7-6; d_call: TRBD1; cdr3_aa: CASSLVRDRAGELFF
v_call: TRBV28; d_call: TRBD1; cdr3_aa: CASDRGYQETQYF
v_call: TRBV15; d_call: -; cdr3_aa: CATRPGSTDTQYF
v_call: TRBV28; d_call: TRBD1; cdr3_aa: CASSPLTGRHNEQFF
v_call: TRBV9; d_call: -; cdr3_aa: CASSPTTDGYEQYF
v_call: TRBV10-3; d_call: -; cdr3_aa: CAISETGGNGVNEQFF
v_call: TRBV11-1; d_call: TRBD1; cdr3_aa: CASSPRQGRIYEQYF
v_call: TRBV18; d_call: -; cdr3_aa: CASSGDRANIQYF
v_call: TRBV7-2; d_call: -; cdr3_aa: CASSSASGANVLTF
v_call: TRBV11-3; d_call: TRBD2; cdr3_aa: CASSPGLAGGNEQFF
v_call: TRBV6-2/TRBV6-3; d_call: TRBD1; cdr3_aa: CASSYRQGRTGELFF
v_call: TRBV9; d_call: -; cdr3_aa: CASSVEGVGTEAFF
v_call: TRBV7-3; d_call: -; cdr3_aa: CASSPRGGVNTEAFF
v_call: TRBV5-4; d_call: -; cdr3_aa: CASSLIPSYEQYF
v_call: TRBV19; d_call: -; cdr3_aa: CASSTDYEQYF
v_call: TRBV28; d_call: TRBD2; cdr3_aa: CASSLRPGRGEDYEQYF
v_call: TRBV11-2; d_call: TRBD2; cdr3_aa: CASSFGRYEQYF
v_call: TRBV5-1; d_call: -; cdr3_aa: CASTSGHQLRGDTQYF
v_call: TRBV11-2; d_call: -; cdr3_aa: CASSFAHLYNEQFF
v_call: TRBV7-2; d_call: -; cdr3_aa: CASSAVETQYF
v_call: TRBV5-1; d_call: TRBD1; cdr3_aa: CASSRIRQGAGAEAFF
v_call: TRBV2; d_call: TRBD2; cdr3_aa: CASSISSGSGETQYF
v_call: TRBV7-3; d_call: TRBD1; cdr3_aa: CASSYGTGTLETQYF
v_call: TRBV9; d_call: -; cdr3_aa: CASSVASGQRTDTQYF
v_call: TRBV9; d_call: TRBD2; cdr3_aa: CASSVLAGASTDTQYF
v_call: TRBV7-9; d_call: -; cdr3_aa: CASSLGSGRTNGYTF
v_call: TRBV28; d_call: -; cdr3_aa: CASSLSILARGQKAGIPLRQFF
v_call: TRBV18; d_call: -; cdr3_aa: CASSLTGRTYNEQFF
v_call: TRBV5-1; d_call: -; cdr3_aa: CASSSSASGPYEQYF
v_call: TRBV28; d_call: TRBD1; cdr3_aa: CASRWDSYGYTF
v_call: TRBV4-2; d_call: -; cdr3_aa: CASSQDGAPRGLNTQYF
v_call: TRBV5-1; d_call: -; cdr3_aa: CASSLEGTGSYEQYF
v_call: TRBV13; d_call: -; cdr3_aa: CASSQNGGKSYGYTF
v_call: TRBV24-1; d_call: -; cdr3_aa: CATSDHSGANVLTF
v_call: TRBV19; d_call: -; cdr3_aa: CASSRTSNQPQHF
v_call: TRBV10-3; d_call: TRBD2; cdr3_aa: CAISEMPGLASNEQFF
v_call: TRBV19; d_call: -; cdr3_aa: CASSQGPAGNNGYTF
v_call: TRBV27; d_call: -; cdr3_aa: CASSLSLATFSYEQYF
v_call: TRBV9; d_call: -; cdr3_aa: CASSVDQAGGYTF